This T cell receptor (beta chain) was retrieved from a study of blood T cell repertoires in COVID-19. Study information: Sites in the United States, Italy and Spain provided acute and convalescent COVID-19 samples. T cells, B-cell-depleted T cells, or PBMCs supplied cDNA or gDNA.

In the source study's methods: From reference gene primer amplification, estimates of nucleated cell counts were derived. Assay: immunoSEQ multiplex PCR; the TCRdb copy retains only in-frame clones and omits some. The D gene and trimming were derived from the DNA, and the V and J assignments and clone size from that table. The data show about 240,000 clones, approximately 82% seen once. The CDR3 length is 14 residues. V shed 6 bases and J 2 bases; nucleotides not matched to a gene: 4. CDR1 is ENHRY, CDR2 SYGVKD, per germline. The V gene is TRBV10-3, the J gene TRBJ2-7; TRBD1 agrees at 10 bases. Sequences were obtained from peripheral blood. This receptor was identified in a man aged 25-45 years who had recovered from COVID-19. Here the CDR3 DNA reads TGTGCCATCAGCGGGACAGGGGCTGCCTACGAGCAGTACTTC. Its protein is CAISGTGAAYEQYF.